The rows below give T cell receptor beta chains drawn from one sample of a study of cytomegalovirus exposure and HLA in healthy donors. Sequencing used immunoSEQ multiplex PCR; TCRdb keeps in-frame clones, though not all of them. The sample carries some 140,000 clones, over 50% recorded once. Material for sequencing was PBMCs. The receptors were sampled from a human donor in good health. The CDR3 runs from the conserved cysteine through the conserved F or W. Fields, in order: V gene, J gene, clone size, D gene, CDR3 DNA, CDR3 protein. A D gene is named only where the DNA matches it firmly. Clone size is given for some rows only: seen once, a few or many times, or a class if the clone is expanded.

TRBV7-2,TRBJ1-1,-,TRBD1,TGTGCCAGCAGCCCCAGGGGGCAGGGCAGGGTGCGAGCTTTCTTT,CASSPRGQGRVRAFF
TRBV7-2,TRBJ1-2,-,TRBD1,TGTGCCAGCAGCCGCGGGCCAGGGGGCGCGACAGTCAACTATGGCTACACCTTC,CASSRGPGGATVNYGYTF
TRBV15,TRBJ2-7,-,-,TGTGCCACCAGCAGAGATTTGGCAGGGACCTACGAGCAGTACTTC,CATSRDLAGTYEQYF
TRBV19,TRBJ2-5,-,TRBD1,TGTGCCAGTAGGGACAGGGGGGGGGCAGAGACCCAGTACTTC,CASRDRGGAETQYF
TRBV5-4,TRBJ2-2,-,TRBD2,TGTGCCAGCAGCTTGCCAGACGGGCGGGAGAAGGCCGGGGAGCTGTTTTTT,CASSLPDGREKAGELFF
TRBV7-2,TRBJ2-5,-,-,TGTGCCAGCAGCTTAGTACAGGGTGGACCCCAAGAGACCCAGTACTTC,CASSLVQGGPQETQYF
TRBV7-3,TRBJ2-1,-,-,TGTGCCAGCAGCAAGGTCAGGGGAATCCACAATGAGCAGTTCTTC,CASSKVRGIHNEQFF
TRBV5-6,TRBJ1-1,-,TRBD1,TGTGCCAGCGAAGGGGGCGGTCCTGAAGCTTTCTTT,CASEGGGPEAFF
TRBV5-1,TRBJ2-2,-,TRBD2,TGCGCCAGCAGCTTGGGGGCGGGAGTCTACGCCGGGGAGCTGTTTTTT,CASSLGAGVYAGELFF
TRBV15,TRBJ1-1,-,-,TGTGCCACCAGCAGAGACGGGGGTGCTGAAGCTTTCTTT,CATSRDGGAEAFF
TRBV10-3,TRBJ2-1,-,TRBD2,TGTGCCATCAGTGAGTCAAAGGGGGGGACTAGTGCTGAAGAGCAGTTCTTC,CAISESKGGTSAEEQFF
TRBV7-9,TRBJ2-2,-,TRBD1,TGTGCCACCATGGACAGGTTCCCCGGGGAGCTGTTTTTT,CATMDRFPGELFF
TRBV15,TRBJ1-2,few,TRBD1,TGTGCCACCAGCAGCCGACAGGGGGAATTTCCCCTGGATGGCTACACCTTC,CATSSRQGEFPLDGYTF
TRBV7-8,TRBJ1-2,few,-,TGTGCCAGCGGCCGTCGGAGTTCGGCAGGGAACTATGGCTACACCTTC,CASGRRSSAGNYGYTF
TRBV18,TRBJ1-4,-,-,TGTGCCAGCTCACCGATTCAACAGGTTAATGAAAAACTGTTTTTT,CASSPIQQVNEKLFF
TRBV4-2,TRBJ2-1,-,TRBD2,TGTGCCAGCAGCCAAGATAGGGGACTAGCGGTATACAATGAGCAGTTCTTC,CASSQDRGLAVYNEQFF
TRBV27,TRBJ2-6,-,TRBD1,TGTGCCAGCAGTCGAATAAATTGGGAGTGGGACAGGGGGGTTTCTGGGGCCAACGTCCTGACTTTC,CASSRINWEWDRGVSGANVLTF
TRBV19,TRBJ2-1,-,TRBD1,TGTGCCACCTGCCGAGGGGGCAGCTCCTACAATGAGCAGTTCTTC,CATCRGGSSYNEQFF
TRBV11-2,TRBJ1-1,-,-,TGTGCCAGCAGCCCCGGGGGCACTGGGGGGGAGACTGAAGCTTTCTTT,CASSPGGTGGETEAFF
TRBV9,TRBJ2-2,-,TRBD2,TGTGCCAGCAGCGTAAGCGGGAGGCACACCGGGGAGCTGTTTTTT,CASSVSGRHTGELFF
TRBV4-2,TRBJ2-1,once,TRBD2,TGTGCCAGCAGCCAGACTAGCGGGAGACTCGATGAGCAGTTCTTC,CASSQTSGRLDEQFF
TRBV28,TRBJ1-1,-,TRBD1,TGTGCCAGCAGGCTTGACAGGGGGCGGGGATGGGTCACTGAAGCTTTCTTT,CASRLDRGRGWVTEAFF
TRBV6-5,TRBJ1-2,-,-,TGTGCCAGCAGTTACTCGATACAGGGTGGTGGCTACACCTTC,CASSYSIQGGGYTF
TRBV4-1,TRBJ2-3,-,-,TGCGCCAGCAGCCAGCCTAGCGACTGGACTGAGGTGCAGTATTTT,CASSQPSDWTEVQYF
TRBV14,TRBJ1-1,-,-,TGTGCCAGCAGCCCCTTAGAAAAGGACTCCCGGGGAACTGAAGCTTTCTTT,CASSPLEKDSRGTEAFF
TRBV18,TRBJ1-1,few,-,TGTGCCAGCTCACCAATGCAGGGAAGCATGAACACTGAAGCTTTCTTT,CASSPMQGSMNTEAFF
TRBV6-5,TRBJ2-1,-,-,TGTGCCAGCAGACCACACCAACTAGTACATGAGCAGTTCTTC,CASRPHQLVHEQFF
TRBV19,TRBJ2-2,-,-,TGTGCCAGTAATAAGGACAGGGAGGGCACCGGGGAGCTGTTTTTT,CASNKDREGTGELFF
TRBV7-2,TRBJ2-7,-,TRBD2,TGTGCCAGCAGCGGCCGGACTAGCGGGATGTACGAGCAGTACTTC,CASSGRTSGMYEQYF
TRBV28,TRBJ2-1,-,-,TGTGCCAGCAGCCCTTTGGCAGGGTCGGAGTTCTTC,CASSPLAGSEFF
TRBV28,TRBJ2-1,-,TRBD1,TGTGCCAGCAGAACCCCACAGGGGGGTAGAGAGCAGTTCTTC,CASRTPQGGREQFF
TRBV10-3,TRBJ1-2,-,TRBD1,TGTGCCATCAGTGAGCAAAGGTCGGGGACAGAGTTAGATGGCTACACCTTC,CAISEQRSGTELDGYTF
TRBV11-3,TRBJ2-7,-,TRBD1,TGTGCCAGCAGCTTAACACAGGGGGACGAGCAGTACTTC,CASSLTQGDEQYF
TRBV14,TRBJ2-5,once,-,TGTGCCAGCAGCCAAGCCACAGGGAGAGAGACCCAGTACTTC,CASSQATGRETQYF
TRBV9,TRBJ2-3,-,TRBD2,TGTGCCAGCAGCGTAGCCCCTAGCGGGAGGACAGATACGCAGTATTTT,CASSVAPSGRTDTQYF
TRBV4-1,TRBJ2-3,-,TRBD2,TGCGCCAGCAGCCAAGAGAGCGGGAGGGTAACAGATACGCAGTATTTT,CASSQESGRVTDTQYF
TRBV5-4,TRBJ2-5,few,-,TGTGCCAGCAGCTTGGACGGGGGATGGCCCCAGTACTTC,CASSLDGGWPQYF
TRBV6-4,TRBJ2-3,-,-,TGTGCCAGCAGGGGAGGAGATACGCAGTATTTT,CASRGGDTQYF
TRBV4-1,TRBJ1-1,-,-,TGTGCCAGCAGCCAAGATAGTGACAGCCTGAACACTGAAGCTTTCTTT,CASSQDSDSLNTEAFF
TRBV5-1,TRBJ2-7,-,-,TGCGCCAGCAGCTTGGCCTTCGGCGGCGAGCAGTACTTC,CASSLAFGGEQYF
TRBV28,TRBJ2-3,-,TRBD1,TGTGCCAGCAGTTTTAGGACAGGGAGCACAGATACGCAGTATTTT,CASSFRTGSTDTQYF
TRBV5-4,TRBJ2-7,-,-,TGTGCCAGCAGCTCATCAGGAGGTCTGGACGAGCAGTACTTC,CASSSSGGLDEQYF
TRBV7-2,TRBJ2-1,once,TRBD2,TGTGCCAGCAGCTTAGTCGCGGGAGGTGGGTACAATGAGCAGTTCTTC,CASSLVAGGGYNEQFF
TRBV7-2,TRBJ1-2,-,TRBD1,TGTGCCAGCAGCTTAGAAGGGGGCTGGGGCTACACCTTC,CASSLEGGWGYTF
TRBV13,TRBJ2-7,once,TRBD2,TGTGCCAGCAGCCACGCGGAACATAGCGGGAGGCTTTCCTACGAGCAGTACTTC,CASSHAEHSGRLSYEQYF
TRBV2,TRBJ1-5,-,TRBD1,TGTGCCAGCAGTAACTCCGGGACAGGGTTGAGAAGCAATCAGCCCCAGCATTTT,CASSNSGTGLRSNQPQHF
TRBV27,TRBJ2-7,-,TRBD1,TGTGCCAGCAGTTGGACGACAGGGGAGACCTACGAGCAGTACTTC,CASSWTTGETYEQYF
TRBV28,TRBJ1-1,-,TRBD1,TGTGCCGGGATCAGGGGGCCCACTGTGAACACTGAAGCTTTCTTT,CAGIRGPTVNTEAFF
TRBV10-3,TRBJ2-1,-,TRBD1,TGTGCCGCCGGGACAGGGAACAATGAGCAGTTCTTC,CAAGTGNNEQFF
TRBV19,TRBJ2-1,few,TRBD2,TGTGCCAGTAGACTGGGAGGGGAGCAGTTCTTC,CASRLGGEQFF
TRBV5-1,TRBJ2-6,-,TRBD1,TGCGCCAGCAGCTACCGGGACAGGGTGGCCGGGGCCAACGTCCTGACTTTC,CASSYRDRVAGANVLTF
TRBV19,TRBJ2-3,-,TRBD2,TGTGCCAGTAGTATCGCTAGCGGGGGTCGCACAGATACGCAGTATTTT,CASSIASGGRTDTQYF
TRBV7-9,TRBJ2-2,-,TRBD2,TGTGCCAGCAGCTCGCTGGCGGGAGGGAGCACCGGGGAGCTGTTTTTT,CASSSLAGGSTGELFF
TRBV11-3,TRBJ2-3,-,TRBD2,TGTGCCAGCAGCCCCGCCCTAAGCGGGAGCGCAGATACGCAGTATTTT,CASSPALSGSADTQYF
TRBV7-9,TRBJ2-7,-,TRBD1,TGTGCCAGCAGCTCGGGACAGGGGCCCTACGAGCAGTACTTC,CASSSGQGPYEQYF
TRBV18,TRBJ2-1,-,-,TGTGCCAGCTCACCACCGCAGGGTGGCTCCTACAATGAGCAGTTCTTC,CASSPPQGGSYNEQFF
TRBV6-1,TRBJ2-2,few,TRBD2,TGTGCCAGCAGCCCTCCGGGACTATCCGGGGAGCTGTTTTTT,CASSPPGLSGELFF
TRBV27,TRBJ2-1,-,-,TGTGCCAGCAGTAGATCCGGGACATCCCCGCTGAGTGAGCAGTTCTTC,CASSRSGTSPLSEQFF